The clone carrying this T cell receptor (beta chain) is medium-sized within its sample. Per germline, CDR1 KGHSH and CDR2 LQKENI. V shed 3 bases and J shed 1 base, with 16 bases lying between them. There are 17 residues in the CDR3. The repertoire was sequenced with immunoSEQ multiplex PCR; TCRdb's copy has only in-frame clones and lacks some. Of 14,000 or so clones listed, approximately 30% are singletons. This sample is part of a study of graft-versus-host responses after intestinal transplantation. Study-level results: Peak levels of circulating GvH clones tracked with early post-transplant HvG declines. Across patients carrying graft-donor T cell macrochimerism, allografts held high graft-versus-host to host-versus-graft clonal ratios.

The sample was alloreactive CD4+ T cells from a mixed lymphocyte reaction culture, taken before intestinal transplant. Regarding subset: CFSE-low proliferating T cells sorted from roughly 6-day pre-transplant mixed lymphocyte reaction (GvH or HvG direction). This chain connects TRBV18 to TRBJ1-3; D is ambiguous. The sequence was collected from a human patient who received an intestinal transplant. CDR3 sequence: CASSPYLTGSSGNTIYF. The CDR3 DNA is TGTGCCAGCTCACCTTACTTAACGGGATCATCTGGAAACACCATATATTTT.